This T cell receptor beta chain came from a study of blood T cell repertoires in COVID-19. Original processing notes: Amplifying reference gene primers gave estimates of nucleated cell counts. Some clones are missing from TCRdb's copy, which holds only in-frame ones; the method was immunoSEQ multiplex PCR. The V and J calls and clone size are taken from that table; D and trimming were inferred from the DNA. The sample holds 70,000 to 90,000 clones, roughly 80% seen once. The TCR was taken from an older woman with acute or convalescent COVID-19. The sample taken for sequencing was peripheral blood.

CDR3 loop: CAWSGNGRDRGITDTQYF. Written as DNA, the CDR3 is TGTGCCTGGAGTGGCAATGGTAGGGACAGGGGGATTACAGATACGCAGTATTTT. The chain joins TRBV30 to TRBJ2-3; 11 nucleotides align to TRBD1. CDR3 length: 18 residues. The V and J ends lost 1 base and 3 bases, in that order; junction bases with no gene match: 12. Germline V gives CDR1 GTSNPN, CDR2 SVGIG (reference sequence).